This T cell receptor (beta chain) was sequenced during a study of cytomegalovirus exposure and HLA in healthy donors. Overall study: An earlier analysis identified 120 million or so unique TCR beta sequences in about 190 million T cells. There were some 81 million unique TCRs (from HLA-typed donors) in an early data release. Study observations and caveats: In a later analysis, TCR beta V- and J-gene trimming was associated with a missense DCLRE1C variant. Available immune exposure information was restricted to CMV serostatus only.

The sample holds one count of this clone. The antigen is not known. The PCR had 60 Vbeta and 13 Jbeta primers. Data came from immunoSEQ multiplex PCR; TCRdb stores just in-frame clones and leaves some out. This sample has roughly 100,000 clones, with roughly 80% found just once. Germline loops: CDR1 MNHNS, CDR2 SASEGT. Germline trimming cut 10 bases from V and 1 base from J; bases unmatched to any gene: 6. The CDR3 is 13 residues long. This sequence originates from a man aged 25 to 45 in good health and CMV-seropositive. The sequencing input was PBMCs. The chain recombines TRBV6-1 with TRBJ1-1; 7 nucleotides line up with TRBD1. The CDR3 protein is CATNRGRNTEAFF. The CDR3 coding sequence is TGTGCCACCAACAGGGGTAGGAACACTGAAGCTTTCTTT.